The present T cell receptor beta chain was sequenced within a study of cytomegalovirus exposure and HLA in healthy donors. Overall study context: A previous analysis identified 95 million to 130 million unique TCR beta sequences derived from about 180 million T cells.

A single count supports this clone. Its antigen is not known. The PCR used 60 Vbeta and 13 Jbeta primers. Sequenced by immunoSEQ multiplex PCR; TCRdb stores in-frame clones only, minus some. Of roughly 230,000 clones detected, 70% to 90% appear once; the ten largest clones hold about 0.25%. The germline V gene encodes CDR1 SEHNR and CDR2 FQNEAQ (reference sequence). This CDR3 spans 13 amino acids. Between the trimmed V and J ends, which lost 1 base and 7 bases, there was a span of 8 bases. Findings and limits, study-wide: Accurate HLA-A and HLA-B prediction from TCR beta sequences was reported for most subjects.

J is TRBJ2-1 and V is TRBV7-9, with unresolved D. The sequence was collected from a girl aged 2-10 years in good health and CMV-seronegative. Material: PBMCs. CDR3 loop: CASSLVATNEQFF. CDR3 DNA sequence: TGTGCCAGCAGCTTAGTAGCCACAAATGAGCAGTTCTTC.